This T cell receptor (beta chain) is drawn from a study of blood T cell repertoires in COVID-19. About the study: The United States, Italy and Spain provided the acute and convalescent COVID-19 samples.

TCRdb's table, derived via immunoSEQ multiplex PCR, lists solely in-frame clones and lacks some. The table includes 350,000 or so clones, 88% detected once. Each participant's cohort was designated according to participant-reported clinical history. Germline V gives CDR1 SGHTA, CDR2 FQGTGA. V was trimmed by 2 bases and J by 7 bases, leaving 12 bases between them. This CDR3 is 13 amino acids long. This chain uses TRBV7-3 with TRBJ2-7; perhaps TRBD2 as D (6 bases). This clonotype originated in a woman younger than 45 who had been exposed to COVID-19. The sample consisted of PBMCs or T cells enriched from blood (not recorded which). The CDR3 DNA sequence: TGTGCCAGCAGCTTACAAAGTGGGGGGGAGCAGTACTTC. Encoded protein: CASSLQSGGEQYF.